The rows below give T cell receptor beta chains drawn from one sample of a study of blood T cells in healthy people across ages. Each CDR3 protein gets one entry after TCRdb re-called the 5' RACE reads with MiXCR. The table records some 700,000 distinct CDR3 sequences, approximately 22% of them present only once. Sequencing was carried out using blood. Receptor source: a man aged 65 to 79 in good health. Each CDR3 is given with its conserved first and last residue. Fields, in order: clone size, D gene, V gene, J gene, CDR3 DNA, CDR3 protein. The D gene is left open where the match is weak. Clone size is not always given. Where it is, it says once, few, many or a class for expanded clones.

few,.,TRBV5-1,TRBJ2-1,TGCGCCAGCAGGGGAGTTTTGAGTTCCTACAATGAGCAGTTCTTC,CASRGVLSSYNEQFF
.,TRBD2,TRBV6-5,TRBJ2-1,TGTGCCAGCAGTTACCTTAGTCTAGCGGGAGGAAGAGACAATGAGCAGTTCTTC,CASSYLSLAGGRDNEQFF
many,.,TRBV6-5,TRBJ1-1,TGTGCCAGCAGTCAGGGAGGGAACACTGAAGCTTTCTTT,CASSQGGNTEAFF
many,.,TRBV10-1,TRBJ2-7,TGCGCCAGCAGTGATGGGACCTTCTCCTACGAGCAGTACTTC,CASSDGTFSYEQYF
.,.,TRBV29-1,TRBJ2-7,TGCAGCGCCATGGAAGGGGTCGAGCAGTACTTC,CSAMEGVEQYF
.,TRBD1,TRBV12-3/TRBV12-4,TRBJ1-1,TGTGCCAGCCAGGGACAGGGAAGGGGGAACACTGAAGCTTTCTTT,CASQGQGRGNTEAFF
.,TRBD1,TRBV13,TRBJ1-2,TGTGCCAGCAGCTCTATACTTGCAGGGGGCGCGGGCGGCTACACCTTC,CASSSILAGGAGGYTF
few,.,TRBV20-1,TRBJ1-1,TGCAGTGCTCGAAAACCGGGGAACACTGAAGCTTTCTTT,CSARKPGNTEAFF
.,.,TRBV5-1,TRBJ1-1,TGCGCCAGCAGCCTTATGGACAGTATGAACACTGAAGCTTTCTTT,CASSLMDSMNTEAFF
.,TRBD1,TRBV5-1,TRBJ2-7,TGCGCCAGCAGCTTGTCCGCAGGGGGCAATTACGAGCAGTACTTC,CASSLSAGGNYEQYF
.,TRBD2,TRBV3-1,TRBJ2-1,TGTGCCAGCAGCCAAGCTAGCGGGGCATACAATGAGCAGTTCTTC,CASSQASGAYNEQFF
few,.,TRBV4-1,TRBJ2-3,TGCGCCAGCAGCCAAGAAGTTTTTGGTCTTCGGGATTCCATCACAGATACGCAGTATTTT,CASSQEVFGLRDSITDTQYF
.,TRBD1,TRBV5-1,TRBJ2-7,TGCGCCAGCAGCTTGGCCCCAGGAACAGGGGTGGAGACCGAGCAGTACTTC,CASSLAPGTGVETEQYF
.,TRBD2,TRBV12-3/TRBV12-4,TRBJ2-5,TGTGCCAGCAGTTTTAGTGGGGAGGGACTAGCTAAAGAGACCCAGTACTTC,CASSFSGEGLAKETQYF
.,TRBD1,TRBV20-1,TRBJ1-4,TGCAGTGCTATACAGGGGGCTCAAAATGAAAAACTGTTTTTT,CSAIQGAQNEKLFF
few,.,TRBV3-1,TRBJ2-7,TGTGCCAGCAGCCCGCTGGGAGCTAGCAACTACGAGCAGTACTTC,CASSPLGASNYEQYF
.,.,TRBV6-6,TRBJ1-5,TGTGCCAGCAGTTACTCAGAGGGGTATCAGCCCCAGCATTTT,CASSYSEGYQPQHF
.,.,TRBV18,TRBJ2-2,TGTGCCAGCTCACCACTTGACACCGGGGAGCTGTTTTTT,CASSPLDTGELFF
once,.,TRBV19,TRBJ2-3,TGTGCCAGTAGTATAACCAGGGGCCCGGATACGCAGTATTTT,CASSITRGPDTQYF
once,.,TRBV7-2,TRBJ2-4,TGTGCCGGCAGCCCCAGGGGCACTCTAAACATTCAGTACTTC,CAGSPRGTLNIQYF
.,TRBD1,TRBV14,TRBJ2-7,TGTGCCAGCAGCCAGGGACAGGAGACTTACCACTATCCTCTCTACTACGAGCAGTACTTC,CASSQGQETYHYPLYYEQYF
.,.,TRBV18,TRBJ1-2,TGTGCCAGCTCACCTTTCTCGACAGCCGGGAACTATGGCTACACCTTC,CASSPFSTAGNYGYTF
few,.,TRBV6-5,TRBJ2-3,TGTGCCAGCAGCCTCCGGGTGAGCACAGATACGCAGTATTTT,CASSLRVSTDTQYF
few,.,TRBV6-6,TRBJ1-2,TGTGCCAGCAGTTACTCGACGGTTAACTATGGCTACACCTTC,CASSYSTVNYGYTF
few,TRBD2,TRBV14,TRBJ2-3,TGTGCCAGCAGCGGTCAAGCGGGAGGGCGCACAGATACGCAGTATTTT,CASSGQAGGRTDTQYF
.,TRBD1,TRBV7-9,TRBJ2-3,TGTGCCAGCAGCCCGCCACAGGGGGCCGGAGATACGCAGTATTTT,CASSPPQGAGDTQYF
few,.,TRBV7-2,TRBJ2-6,TGTGCCAGCAGCTTATTGAGACCAGGGGCTGGGGCCAACGTCCTGACTTTC,CASSLLRPGAGANVLTF
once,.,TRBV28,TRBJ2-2,TGTGCCAGCAGCCTGGGGACAAGAGACACCGGGGAGCTGTTTTTT,CASSLGTRDTGELFF
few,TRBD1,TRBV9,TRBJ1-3,TGTGCCAGCAGCGTTGGCCGCGGGACAGGGGGCGCGAGGGGAAACACCATATATTTT,CASSVGRGTGGARGNTIYF
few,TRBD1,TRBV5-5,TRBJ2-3,TGTGCCAGCTACAGGGGAGTGGACCAGTGGCCCACAGATACGCAGTATTTT,CASYRGVDQWPTDTQYF
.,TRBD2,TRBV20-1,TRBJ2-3,TGCAGTGCCTCGGGACTAGCGGGGCGCTTGGCAGATACGCAGTATTTT,CSASGLAGRLADTQYF
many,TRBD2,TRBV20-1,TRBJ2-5,TGCAGTGCTGGATCTAGCGGGAGGGTAGAGACCCAGTACTTC,CSAGSSGRVETQYF
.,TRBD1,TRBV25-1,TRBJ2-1,TGTGCCAGCAGTGATCGACAGGGTTCCTACAATGAGCAGTTCTTC,CASSDRQGSYNEQFF
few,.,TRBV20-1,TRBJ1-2,TGCAGTGCTAGAGATGCGAGCTATGGCTACACCTTC,CSARDASYGYTF
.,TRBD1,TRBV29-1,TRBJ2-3,TGCAGCGCCTACAGGGGTAGTCTCACAGATACGCAGTATTTT,CSAYRGSLTDTQYF
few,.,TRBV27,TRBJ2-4,TGTGCCAGCGGGACACCACAAAACATTCAGTACTTC,CASGTPQNIQYF
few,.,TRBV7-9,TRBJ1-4,TGTGCCAGCAGCCTGGGACTGAGTAATGAAAAACTGTTTTTT,CASSLGLSNEKLFF
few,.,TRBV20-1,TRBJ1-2,TGCAGTGCTAGTGTTGCTAACTATGGCTACACCTTC,CSASVANYGYTF
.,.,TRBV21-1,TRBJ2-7,TGTGCCAGCAGCAAAGTAGGAGGGTGGGGGGGCTGGAGGTCCTACGAGCAGTACTTC,CASSKVGGWGGWRSYEQYF
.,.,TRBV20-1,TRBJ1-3,TGCAGTGCTGGGAGGGCCTTCGGAAACACCATATATTTT,CSAGRAFGNTIYF
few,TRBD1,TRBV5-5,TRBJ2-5,TGTGCCAGCAGCTTGGCCCAAGAGACAGGGCGGGAGACCCAGTACTTC,CASSLAQETGRETQYF
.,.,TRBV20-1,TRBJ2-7,TGCAGTGCTAGAACTGAACTAGGGTCTTACGAGCAGTACTTC,CSARTELGSYEQYF
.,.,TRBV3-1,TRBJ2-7,TGTGCCAGCAGCCAAGAGGGGCTGGCTTCCTACGAGCAGTACTTC,CASSQEGLASYEQYF
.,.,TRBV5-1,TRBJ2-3,TGCGCCAGCAGCTTGGGTCGGCCACGGGCGGGAAGCACAGATACGCAGTATTTT,CASSLGRPRAGSTDTQYF
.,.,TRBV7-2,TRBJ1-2,TGTGCCAGCAGCTTAGGTCGGGTGAGCTATGGCTACACCTTC,CASSLGRVSYGYTF
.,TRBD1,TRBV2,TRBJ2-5,TGTGCCAGCAGTAAGCGACAGGGTTCAAGTGAGACCCAGTACTTC,CASSKRQGSSETQYF